The entry below describes one T cell receptor beta chain. Its antigen remains unidentified. CDR1 and CDR2 from the germline V gene are SQVTM and ANQGSEA. With 0 bases removed from V and 0 bases from J, the gap between germline ends came to 3 bases. CDR3 length: 13 residues. The data belong to a study of shared clonotypes between healthy human individuals. Overall study results and limits: Exclusively blood specimens were collected; tissue repertoires likely differ.

Naive CD8 populations comprised CD45RO-negative cells positively selected for CCR7, excluding terminally differentiated effector memory CD45RA+ cells. Healthy HIV-negative adults with no recent acute infections or vaccinations were recruited as donors. Methods used by the authors: ImmunoSEQ output lacked quality scores and full-length reads, limiting matched filtering. The method was immunoSEQ multiplex PCR; TCRdb's version includes in-frame clones alone and lacks a portion of them. V and J calls plus clone size are reproduced from that table; the DNA served to infer D and trimming. Seen here are hundreds of thousands of clones, about 96% observed once, and the top ten hold approximately 0.12%.

The receptor was derived from a woman between 25 and 40 years old in good health. The chain links TRBV29-1 to TRBJ1-3; D gene ambiguous. The sequencing input was naive CD8+ T cells sorted from blood. The CDR3 DNA is TGCAGCGTTGAAGACCTCTCTGGAAACACCATATATTTT. Protein sequence: CSVEDLSGNTIYF.